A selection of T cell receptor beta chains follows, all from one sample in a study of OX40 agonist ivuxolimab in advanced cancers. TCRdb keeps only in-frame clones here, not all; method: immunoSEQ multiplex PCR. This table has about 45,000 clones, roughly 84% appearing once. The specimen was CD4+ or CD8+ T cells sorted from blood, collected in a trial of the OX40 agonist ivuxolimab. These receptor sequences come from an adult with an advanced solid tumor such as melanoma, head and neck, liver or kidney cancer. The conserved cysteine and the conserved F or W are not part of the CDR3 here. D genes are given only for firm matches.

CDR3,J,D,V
ASGGQGEGNQPQH,TRBJ1-5,TRBD1,TRBV28
ASSPGGLAGISETQY,TRBJ2-5,TRBD2,TRBV19
ASSLALGLGIYEQY,NA,TRBD2,TRBV5-4
ASSLVGTGLYEQY,NA,TRBD1,TRBV7-9
ASSFSRRRHEQY,TRBJ2-7,NA,TRBV28
ASSTRGETQY,TRBJ2-5,NA,TRBV19
ASSLRESRPTTYEQY,TRBJ2-7,NA,TRBV7-8
ASSEGTEQF,TRBJ2-1,NA,TRBV27
ASSIGQGSEKLF,TRBJ1-4,TRBD1,TRBV19
ASSPKQGVGNEQF,TRBJ2-1,NA,TRBV18
ASSPGGQANGYT,TRBJ1-2,NA,TRBV28
ASSLGVSSTQETQY,TRBJ2-5,NA,TRBV5-1
ASSQSSPPGRGSTYEQY,TRBJ2-7,NA,TRBV23-1
SAGDSRAQH,TRBJ1-5,NA,TRBV20-1
ASSPDSHEQF,TRBJ2-1,NA,TRBV7-8
ASSPPSRGPGGEQF,TRBJ2-1,TRBD1,TRBV5-1
AISDGLAKNIQY,TRBJ2-4,NA,TRBV10-3
ASSHTTSSYNEQF,TRBJ2-1,NA,TRBV5-5
ASDYLAGGSETQY,TRBJ2-5,TRBD2,TRBV28
ASSPGGRGRDNEKLF,TRBJ1-4,NA,TRBV5-1
ASSRLDRAGFSPLH,TRBJ1-6,NA,TRBV14
ASSTHRWDGGLQPQH,TRBJ1-5,NA,TRBV28
ASSTGQQLNEQF,TRBJ2-1,NA,TRBV19
ASSPPGVTTGELF,TRBJ2-2,NA,TRBV18
ASSPRTGQGLYQQY,TRBJ2-5,TRBD1,TRBV18
ASSVASATDTQY,TRBJ2-3,NA,TRBV9
SVEDRGRGSNEQF,TRBJ2-1,NA,TRBV29-1
ASSFRDYQYNEQF,TRBJ2-1,TRBD2,TRBV6-5
ASSLGGTRAHEQY,TRBJ2-7,NA,TRBV5-5
SARLLETQY,TRBJ2-5,NA,TRBV20-1
ASSKREGGLAGPYNEQF,TRBJ2-1,TRBD2,TRBV4-1
SVNDGGLGIEQF,TRBJ2-1,NA,TRBV29-1
ASSFALGQGNSPLH,TRBJ1-6,TRBD1,TRBV11-2
ASSPWDNSYEQY,TRBJ2-7,NA,TRBV27
ASSPPSGRTEAF,TRBJ1-1,NA,TRBV18
ASSLALAGGPTGELF,TRBJ2-2,TRBD2,TRBV11-3
ASRKELETQY,TRBJ2-5,NA,TRBV2
SVTLTREGRGTQY,TRBJ2-5,TRBD2,TRBV29-1
ASSADGETQY,TRBJ2-5,NA,TRBV6-6